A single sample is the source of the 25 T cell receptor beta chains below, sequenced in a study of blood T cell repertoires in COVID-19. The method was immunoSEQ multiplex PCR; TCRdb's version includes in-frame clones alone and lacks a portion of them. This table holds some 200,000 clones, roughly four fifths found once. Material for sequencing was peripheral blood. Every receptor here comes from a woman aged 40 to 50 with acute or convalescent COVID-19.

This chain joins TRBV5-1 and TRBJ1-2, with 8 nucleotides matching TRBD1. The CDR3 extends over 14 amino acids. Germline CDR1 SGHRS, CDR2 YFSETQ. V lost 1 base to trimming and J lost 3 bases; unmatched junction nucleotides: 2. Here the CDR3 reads CASSLRQGHYGYTF. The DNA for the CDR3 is TGCGCCAGCAGCTTGAGACAGGGGCACTATGGCTACACCTTC.

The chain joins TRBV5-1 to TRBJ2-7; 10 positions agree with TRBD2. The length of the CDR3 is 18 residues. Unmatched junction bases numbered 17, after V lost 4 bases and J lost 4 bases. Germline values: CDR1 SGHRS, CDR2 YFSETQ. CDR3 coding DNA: TGCGCCAGCAGCATGCCCCTTAATGTCCTAGCGGGAGTTTACGAGCAGTACTTC. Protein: CASSMPLNVLAGVYEQYF.

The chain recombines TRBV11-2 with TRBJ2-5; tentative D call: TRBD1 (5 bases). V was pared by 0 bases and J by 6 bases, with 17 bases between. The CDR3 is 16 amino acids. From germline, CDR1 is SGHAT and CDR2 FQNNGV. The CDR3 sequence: CASSLDPGSRTKTQYF. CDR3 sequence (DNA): TGTGCCAGCAGCTTAGACCCAGGGTCACGGACGAAGACCCAGTACTTC.

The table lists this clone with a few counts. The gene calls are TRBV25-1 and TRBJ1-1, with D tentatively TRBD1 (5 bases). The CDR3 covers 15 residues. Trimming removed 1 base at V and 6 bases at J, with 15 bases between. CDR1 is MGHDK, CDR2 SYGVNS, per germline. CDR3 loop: CASSELQAQTSEAFF. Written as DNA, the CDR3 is TGTGCCAGCAGTGAATTACAGGCTCAGACTTCTGAAGCTTTCTTT. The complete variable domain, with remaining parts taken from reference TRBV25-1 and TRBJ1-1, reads EADIYQTPRYLVIGTGKKITLECSQTMGHDKMYWYQQDPGMELHLIHYSYGVNSTEKGDLSSESTVSRIRTEHFPLTLESARPSHTSQYLCASSELQAQTSEAFFGQGTRLTVV.

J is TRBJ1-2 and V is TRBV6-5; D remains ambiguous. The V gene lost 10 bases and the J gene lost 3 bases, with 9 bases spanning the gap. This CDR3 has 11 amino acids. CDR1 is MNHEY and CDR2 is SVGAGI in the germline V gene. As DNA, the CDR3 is TGTGCCACCTACTTCGACTATGGCTACACCTTC. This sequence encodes CATYFDYGYTF.

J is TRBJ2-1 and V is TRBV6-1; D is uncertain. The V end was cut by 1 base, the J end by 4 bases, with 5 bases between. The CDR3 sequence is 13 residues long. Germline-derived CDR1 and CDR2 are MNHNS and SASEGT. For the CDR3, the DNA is TGTGCCAGCAGTGAAGGGAGTTACAATGAGCAGTTCTTC. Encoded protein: CASSEGSYNEQFF.

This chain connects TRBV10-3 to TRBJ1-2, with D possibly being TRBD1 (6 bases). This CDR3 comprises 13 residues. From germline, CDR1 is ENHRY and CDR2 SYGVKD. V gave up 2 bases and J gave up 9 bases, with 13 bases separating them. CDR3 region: CAISEENRDSYTF. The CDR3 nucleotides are TGTGCCATCAGTGAGGAAAACAGGGATAGCTACACCTTC.

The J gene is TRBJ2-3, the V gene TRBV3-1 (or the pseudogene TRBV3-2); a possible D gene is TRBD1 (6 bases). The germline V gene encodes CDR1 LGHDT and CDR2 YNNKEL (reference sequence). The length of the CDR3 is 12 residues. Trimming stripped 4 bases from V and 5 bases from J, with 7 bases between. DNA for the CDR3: TGTGCCAGCAGCCTCAGGGGAGATACGCAGTATTTT. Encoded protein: CASSLRGDTQYF.

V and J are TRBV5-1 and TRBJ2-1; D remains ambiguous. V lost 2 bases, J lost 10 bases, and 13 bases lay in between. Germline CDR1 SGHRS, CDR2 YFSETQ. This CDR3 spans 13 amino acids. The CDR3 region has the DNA TGCGCCAGCAGCTTAGGCGGCGACGGGGAGCAGTTCTTC. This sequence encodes CASSLGGDGEQFF.

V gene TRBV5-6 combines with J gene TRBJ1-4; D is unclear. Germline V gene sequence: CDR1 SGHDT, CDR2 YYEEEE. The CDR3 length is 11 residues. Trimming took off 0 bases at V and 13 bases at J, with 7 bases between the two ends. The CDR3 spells CASSLGSGLFF. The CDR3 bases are TGTGCCAGCAGCTTGGGGTCGGGACTGTTTTTT. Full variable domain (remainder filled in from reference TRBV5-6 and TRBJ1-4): DAGVTQSPTHLIKTRGQQVTLRCSPKSGHDTVSWYQQALGQGPQFIFQYYEEEERQRGNFPDRFSGHQFPNYSSELNVNALLLGDSALYLCASSLGSGLFFGSGTQLSVL.

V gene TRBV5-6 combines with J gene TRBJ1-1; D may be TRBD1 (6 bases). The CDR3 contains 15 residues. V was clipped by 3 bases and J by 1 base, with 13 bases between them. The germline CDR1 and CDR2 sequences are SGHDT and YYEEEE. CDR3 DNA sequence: TGTGCCAGCAGCTCTACAACAGGGAAGAACACTGAAGCTTTCTTT. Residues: CASSSTTGKNTEAFF.

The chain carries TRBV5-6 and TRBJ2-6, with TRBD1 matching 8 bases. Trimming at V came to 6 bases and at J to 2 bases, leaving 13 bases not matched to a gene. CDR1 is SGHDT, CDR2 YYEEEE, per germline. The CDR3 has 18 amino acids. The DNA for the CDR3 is TGTGCCAGCACCTCGTCCAGGGGGCGCATTACTGGGGCCAACGTCCTGACTTTC. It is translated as CASTSSRGRITGANVLTF. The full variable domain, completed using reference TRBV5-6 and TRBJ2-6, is DAGVTQSPTHLIKTRGQQVTLRCSPKSGHDTVSWYQQALGQGPQFIFQYYEEEERQRGNFPDRFSGHQFPNYSSELNVNALLLGDSALYLCASTSSRGRITGANVLTFGAGSRLTVL.

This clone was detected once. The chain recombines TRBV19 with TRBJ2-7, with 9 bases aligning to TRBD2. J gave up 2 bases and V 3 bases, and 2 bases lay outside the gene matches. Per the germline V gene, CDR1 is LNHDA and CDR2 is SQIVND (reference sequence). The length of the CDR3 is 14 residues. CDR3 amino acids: CASSILAGPYEQYF. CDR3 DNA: TGTGCCAGTAGTATTCTAGCGGGACCCTACGAGCAGTACTTC. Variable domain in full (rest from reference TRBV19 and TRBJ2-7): DGGITQSPKYLFRKEGQNVTLSCEQNLNHDAMYWYRQDPGQGLRLIYYSQIVNDFQKGDIAEGYSVSREKKESFPLTVTSAQKNPTAFYLCASSILAGPYEQYFGPGTRLTVT.

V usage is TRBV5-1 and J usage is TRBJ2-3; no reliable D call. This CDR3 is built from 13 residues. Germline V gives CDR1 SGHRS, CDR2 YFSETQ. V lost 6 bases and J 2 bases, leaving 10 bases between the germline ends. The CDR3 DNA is TGCGCCAGCAACGAGAGATACACAGATACGCAGTATTTT. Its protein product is CASNERYTDTQYF. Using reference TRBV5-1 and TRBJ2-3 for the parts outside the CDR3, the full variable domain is KAGVTQTPRYLIKTRGQQVTLSCSPISGHRSVSWYQQTPGQGLQFLFEYFSETQRNKGNFPGRFSGRQFSNSRSEMNVSTLELGDSALYLCASNERYTDTQYFGPGTRLTVL.

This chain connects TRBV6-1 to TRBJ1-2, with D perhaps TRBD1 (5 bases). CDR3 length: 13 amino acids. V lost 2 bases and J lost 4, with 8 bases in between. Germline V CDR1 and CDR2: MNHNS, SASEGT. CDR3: CASSERQLYGYTF. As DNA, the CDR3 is TGTGCCAGCAGTGAACGACAGCTCTATGGCTACACCTTC.

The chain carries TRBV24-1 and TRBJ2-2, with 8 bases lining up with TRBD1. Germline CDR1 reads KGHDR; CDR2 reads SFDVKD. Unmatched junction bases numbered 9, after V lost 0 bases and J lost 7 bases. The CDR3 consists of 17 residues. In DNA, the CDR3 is TGTGCCACCAGTGATTTGCGAGGCAGGGGGCGAATCGGGGAGCTGTTTTTT. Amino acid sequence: CATSDLRGRGRIGELFF.

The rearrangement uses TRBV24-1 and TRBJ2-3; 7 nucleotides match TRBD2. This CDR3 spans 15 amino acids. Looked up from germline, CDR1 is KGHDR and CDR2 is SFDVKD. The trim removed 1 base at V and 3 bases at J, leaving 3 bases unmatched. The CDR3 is CATSDFLAETDTQYF. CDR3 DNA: TGTGCCACCAGTGATTTTCTAGCGGAAACAGATACGCAGTATTTT.

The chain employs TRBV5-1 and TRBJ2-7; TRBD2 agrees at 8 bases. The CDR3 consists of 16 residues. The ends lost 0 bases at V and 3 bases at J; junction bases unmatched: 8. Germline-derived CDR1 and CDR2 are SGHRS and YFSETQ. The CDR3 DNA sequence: TGCGCCAGCAGCTTGGGGGCAACTAGCGGCTACTACGAGCAGTACTTC. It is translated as CASSLGATSGYYEQYF.

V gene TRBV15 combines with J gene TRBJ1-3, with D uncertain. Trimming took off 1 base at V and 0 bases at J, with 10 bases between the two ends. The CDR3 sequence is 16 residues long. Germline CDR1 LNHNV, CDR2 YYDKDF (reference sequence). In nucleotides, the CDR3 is TGTGCCACCAGCAGAGGAGGGATTTCCTCTGGAAACACCATATATTTT. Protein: CATSRGGISSGNTIYF.

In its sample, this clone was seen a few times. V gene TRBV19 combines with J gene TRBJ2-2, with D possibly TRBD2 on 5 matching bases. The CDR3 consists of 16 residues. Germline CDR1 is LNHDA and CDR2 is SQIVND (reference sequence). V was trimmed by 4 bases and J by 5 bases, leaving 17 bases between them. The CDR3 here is CASSTRLLSPTGELFF. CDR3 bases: TGTGCCAGTAGTACAAGACTACTTAGCCCTACCGGGGAGCTGTTTTTT.

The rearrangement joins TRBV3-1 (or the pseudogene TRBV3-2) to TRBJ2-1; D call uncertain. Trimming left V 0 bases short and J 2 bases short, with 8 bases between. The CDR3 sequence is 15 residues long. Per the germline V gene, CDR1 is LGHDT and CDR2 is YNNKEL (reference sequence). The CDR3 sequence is CASSQDSFPYNEQFF. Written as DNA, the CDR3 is TGTGCCAGCAGCCAAGACTCCTTTCCCTACAATGAGCAGTTCTTC.

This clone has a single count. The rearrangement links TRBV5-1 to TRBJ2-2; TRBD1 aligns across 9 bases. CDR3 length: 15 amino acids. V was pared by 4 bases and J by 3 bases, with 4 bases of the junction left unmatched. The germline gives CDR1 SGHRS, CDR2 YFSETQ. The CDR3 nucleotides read TGCGCCAGCAGCGCCGGGACAGGGTACACCGGGGAGCTGTTTTTT. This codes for CASSAGTGYTGELFF.

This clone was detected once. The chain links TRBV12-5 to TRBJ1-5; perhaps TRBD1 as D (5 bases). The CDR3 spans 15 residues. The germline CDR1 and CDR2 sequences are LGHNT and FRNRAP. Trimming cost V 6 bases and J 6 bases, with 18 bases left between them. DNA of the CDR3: TGTGCTAGTGGGGTGGGGACTTTCAAGTCTCAGCCCCAGCATTTT. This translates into CASGVGTFKSQPQHF.

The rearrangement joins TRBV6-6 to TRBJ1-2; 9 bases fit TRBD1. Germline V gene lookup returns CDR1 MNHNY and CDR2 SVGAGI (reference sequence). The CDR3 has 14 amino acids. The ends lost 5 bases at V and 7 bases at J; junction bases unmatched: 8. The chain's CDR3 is CASSRGQGLVGYTF. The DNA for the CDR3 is TGTGCCAGCAGTCGCGGACAGGGGTTGGTTGGCTACACCTTC.

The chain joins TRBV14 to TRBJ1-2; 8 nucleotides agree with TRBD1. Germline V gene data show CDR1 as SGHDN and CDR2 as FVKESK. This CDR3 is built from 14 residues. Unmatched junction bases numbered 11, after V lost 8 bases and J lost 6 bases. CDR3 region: CASLKTGTGNGYTF. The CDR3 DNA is TGTGCCAGCTTAAAAACCGGGACAGGAAATGGCTACACCTTC. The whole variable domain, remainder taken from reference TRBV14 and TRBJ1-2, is EAGVTQFPSHSVIEKGQTVTLRCDPISGHDNLYWYRRVMGKEIKFLLHFVKESKQDESGMPNNRFLAERTGGTYSTLKVQPAELEDSGVYFCASLKTGTGNGYTFGSGTRLTVV.